Below, one T cell receptor (beta chain) is given with its context. Antigen specificity is unknown. At one end the junction does not follow the germline gene, possibly because of a read error. The CDR3 spans 11 residues. CDR1 is DFQATT and CDR2 is SNEGSKA in the germline V gene (reference sequence). The source of the sample is a study of T cell clones after liver transplantation. Whole-study results and caveats: Low donor cell numbers restricted donor-reactive repertoire measurement in two subjects.

Generated by immunoSEQ multiplex PCR, the TCRdb table keeps only in-frame clones and is missing some. The sample has tens of thousands of clones, roughly nine tenths seen once; the top ten hold under 3.5%. The sequences come from CD4+ T cells from blood, collected before liver transplant. This clonotype originated in a human donor who received a liver transplant. The rearrangement links TRBV20-1 to TRBJ1-5; D unclear. CDR3 coding DNA: TGCAGTGCTAGAGACGGAACCAGGTTTGGTTTT. It encodes CSARDGTRFGF.